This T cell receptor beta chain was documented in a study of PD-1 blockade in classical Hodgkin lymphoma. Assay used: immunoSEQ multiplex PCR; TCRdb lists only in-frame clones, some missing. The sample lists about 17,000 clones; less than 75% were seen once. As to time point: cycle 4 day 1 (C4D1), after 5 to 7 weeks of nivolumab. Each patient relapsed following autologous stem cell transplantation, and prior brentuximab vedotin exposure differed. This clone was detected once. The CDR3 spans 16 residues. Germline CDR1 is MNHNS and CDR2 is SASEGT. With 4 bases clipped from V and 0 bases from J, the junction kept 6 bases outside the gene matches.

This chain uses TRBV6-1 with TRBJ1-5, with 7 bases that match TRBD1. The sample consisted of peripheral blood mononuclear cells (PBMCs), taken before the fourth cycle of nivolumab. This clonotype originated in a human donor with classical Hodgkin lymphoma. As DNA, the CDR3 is TGTGCCAGCAGTGTCAGGGGGGGAAATAGCAATCAGCCCCAGCATTTT. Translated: CASSVRGGNSNQPQHF.